A selection of T cell receptor beta chains follows, all from one sample in a study of shared clonotypes between healthy human individuals. Clones were sequenced by immunoSEQ multiplex PCR, and TCRdb holds only the in-frame ones, with some missing. The sample contains over 700,000 clones, around 70% of which appear only once. The sample was memory CD4+ T cells sorted from blood. These receptors came from a woman aged 25 to 39 in good health. Each CDR3 is given with its conserved first and last residue. D genes are given only for firm matches. Expanded clones are given a class, and other clones once, few, many or no size at all.

V gene: TRBV18; J gene: TRBJ1-4; D gene: TRBD1; CDR3 length: 18; clone size: -; CDR3 protein: CASSHWGGPDRFNEKLFF; CDR3 DNA: TGTGCCAGCTCCCACTGGGGCGGCCCGGACAGGTTCAATGAAAAACTGTTTTTT
V gene: TRBV5-1; J gene: TRBJ2-7; D gene: -; CDR3 length: 16; clone size: -; CDR3 protein: CASSPPFQENSYEQYF; CDR3 DNA: TGCGCCAGCAGCCCACCATTTCAGGAAAACTCCTACGAGCAGTACTTC
V gene: TRBV27; J gene: TRBJ2-1; D gene: -; CDR3 length: 13; clone size: few; CDR3 protein: CASSLTRRHEQFF; CDR3 DNA: TGTGCCAGCAGCCTAACTAGACGCCATGAGCAGTTCTTC
V gene: TRBV19; J gene: TRBJ1-2; D gene: TRBD1; CDR3 length: 14; clone size: -; CDR3 protein: CASSIKSQGAGYTF; CDR3 DNA: TGTGCCAGTAGTATTAAGAGTCAGGGGGCTGGCTACACCTTC
V gene: TRBV19; J gene: TRBJ2-5; D gene: TRBD1; CDR3 length: 15; clone size: -; CDR3 protein: CASSPTGQGVETQYF; CDR3 DNA: TGTGCCAGTAGTCCCACGGGACAGGGGGTGGAGACCCAGTACTTC
V gene: TRBV11-2; J gene: TRBJ2-7; D gene: -; CDR3 length: 13; clone size: -; CDR3 protein: CASSPQEEGEQYF; CDR3 DNA: TGTGCCAGCAGTCCACAGGAAGAGGGGGAGCAGTACTTC
V gene: TRBV6-1; J gene: TRBJ1-1; D gene: -; CDR3 length: 13; clone size: -; CDR3 protein: CASSKQGNTEAFF; CDR3 DNA: TGTGCCAGCAGTAAACAGGGAAACACTGAAGCTTTCTTT
V gene: TRBV5-1; J gene: TRBJ2-1; D gene: -; CDR3 length: 15; clone size: -; CDR3 protein: CASSLASDSYNEQFF; CDR3 DNA: TGCGCCAGCAGCTTGGCCTCCGACTCCTACAATGAGCAGTTCTTC
V gene: TRBV10-2; J gene: TRBJ2-7; D gene: -; CDR3 length: 15; clone size: -; CDR3 protein: CASSESAASSYEQYF; CDR3 DNA: TGCGCCAGCAGTGAGTCGGCAGCAAGCTCCTACGAGCAGTACTTC
V gene: TRBV28; J gene: TRBJ1-5; D gene: TRBD1; CDR3 length: 17; clone size: -; CDR3 protein: CASSPPTGGDSNQPQHF; CDR3 DNA: TGTGCCAGCAGTCCTCCGACAGGGGGTGACAGCAATCAGCCCCAGCATTTT
V gene: TRBV6-6; J gene: TRBJ1-4; D gene: -; CDR3 length: 14; clone size: -; CDR3 protein: CASSRTRGSEKLFF; CDR3 DNA: TGTGCCAGCAGTAGGACTAGAGGGAGTGAAAAACTGTTTTTT
V gene: TRBV6-1; J gene: TRBJ2-3; D gene: TRBD1; CDR3 length: 16; clone size: -; CDR3 protein: CASSEKVRGPGDTQYF; CDR3 DNA: TGTGCCAGCAGTGAAAAAGTCAGGGGGCCCGGAGATACGCAGTATTTT
V gene: TRBV19; J gene: TRBJ1-1; D gene: -; CDR3 length: 13; clone size: -; CDR3 protein: CASSGTRNTEAFF; CDR3 DNA: TGTGCCAGTTCCGGGACAAGAAACACTGAAGCTTTCTTT
V gene: TRBV19; J gene: TRBJ2-1; D gene: TRBD2; CDR3 length: 14; clone size: -; CDR3 protein: CASSAGTSVYEQFF; CDR3 DNA: TGTGCCAGTAGTGCCGGGACTAGCGTCTATGAGCAGTTCTTC
V gene: TRBV18; J gene: TRBJ1-2; D gene: TRBD1; CDR3 length: 16; clone size: few; CDR3 protein: CASSPSQGEWNYGYTF; CDR3 DNA: TGTGCCAGCTCACCAAGCCAGGGGGAGTGGAACTATGGCTACACCTTC
V gene: TRBV2; J gene: TRBJ1-5; D gene: -; CDR3 length: 14; clone size: -; CDR3 protein: CASSHGNSNQPQHF; CDR3 DNA: TGTGCCAGCAGCCACGGGAATAGCAATCAGCCCCAGCATTTT
V gene: TRBV19; J gene: TRBJ2-1; D gene: -; CDR3 length: 15; clone size: -; CDR3 protein: CASSKPHQGDNEQFF; CDR3 DNA: TGTGCCAGTAGTAAGCCTCACCAAGGAGACAATGAGCAGTTCTTC
V gene: TRBV19; J gene: TRBJ2-7; D gene: -; CDR3 length: 14; clone size: -; CDR3 protein: CASSINSPSYEQYF; CDR3 DNA: TGTGCCAGTAGTATCAACAGCCCTTCCTACGAGCAGTACTTC
V gene: TRBV10-1; J gene: TRBJ2-1; D gene: TRBD2; CDR3 length: 15; clone size: -; CDR3 protein: CASSESGSGANEQFF; CDR3 DNA: TGCGCCAGCAGTGAGTCGGGGAGCGGGGCGAATGAGCAGTTCTTC
V gene: TRBV6-5; J gene: TRBJ2-7; D gene: TRBD1; CDR3 length: 14; clone size: -; CDR3 protein: CASSADRSGYEQYF; CDR3 DNA: TGTGCCAGCAGCGCGGACAGGTCGGGGTACGAGCAGTACTTC
V gene: TRBV5-8; J gene: TRBJ2-1; D gene: -; CDR3 length: 16; clone size: few; CDR3 protein: CASTSAVQASRNEQFF; CDR3 DNA: TGTGCCAGCACCTCGGCCGTCCAGGCTAGTAGAAATGAGCAGTTCTTC
V gene: TRBV7-2; J gene: TRBJ2-3; D gene: TRBD2; CDR3 length: 16; clone size: once; CDR3 protein: CASSLDVASGRDTQYF; CDR3 DNA: TGTGCCAGCAGCTTAGATGTGGCTAGCGGGAGGGATACGCAGTATTTT
V gene: TRBV21-1; J gene: TRBJ2-7; D gene: -; CDR3 length: 19; clone size: once; CDR3 protein: CASSPLMTLWRGGGYEQYF; CDR3 DNA: TGTGCCAGCAGCCCCCTGATGACCCTGTGGAGAGGGGGCGGCTACGAGCAGTACTTC
V gene: TRBV28; J gene: TRBJ1-4; D gene: TRBD1; CDR3 length: 18; clone size: -; CDR3 protein: CASTSGQGGLVGNEKLFF; CDR3 DNA: TGTGCCAGCACCTCCGGACAGGGGGGGTTAGTAGGTAATGAAAAACTGTTTTTT
V gene: TRBV19; J gene: TRBJ1-4; D gene: -; CDR3 length: 13; clone size: -; CDR3 protein: CASSIGRTEKLFF; CDR3 DNA: TGTGCCAGTAGTATCGGGAGAACGGAAAAACTGTTTTTT
V gene: TRBV5-8; J gene: TRBJ2-1; D gene: -; CDR3 length: 17; clone size: -; CDR3 protein: CASSLDPSPSSYNEQFF; CDR3 DNA: TGTGCCAGCAGCTTGGACCCGTCGCCGAGCTCCTACAATGAGCAGTTCTTC
V gene: TRBV5-6; J gene: TRBJ2-7; D gene: -; CDR3 length: 14; clone size: -; CDR3 protein: CASSLGAGYHEQYF; CDR3 DNA: TGTGCCAGCAGCTTGGGGGCCGGTTACCACGAGCAGTACTTC
V gene: TRBV5-1; J gene: TRBJ2-3; D gene: TRBD2; CDR3 length: 14; clone size: -; CDR3 protein: CASRSSGSTDTQYF; CDR3 DNA: TGCGCCAGCAGGTCTAGCGGTAGCACAGATACGCAGTATTTT
V gene: TRBV7-9; J gene: TRBJ2-5; D gene: -; CDR3 length: 14; clone size: -; CDR3 protein: CASSPLVREETQYF; CDR3 DNA: TGTGCCAGCAGCCCCCTAGTGCGCGAAGAGACCCAGTACTTC
V gene: TRBV4-2; J gene: TRBJ1-4; D gene: -; CDR3 length: 18; clone size: -; CDR3 protein: CASSQVAGWQGGYEKLFF; CDR3 DNA: TGTGCCAGCAGCCAAGTAGCCGGGTGGCAGGGCGGGTATGAAAAACTGTTTTTT
V gene: TRBV5-1; J gene: TRBJ2-3; D gene: TRBD2; CDR3 length: 15; clone size: -; CDR3 protein: CASSSTSADTDTQYF; CDR3 DNA: TGCGCCAGCAGCTCTACTAGCGCCGACACAGATACGCAGTATTTT
V gene: TRBV13; J gene: TRBJ2-1; D gene: TRBD2; CDR3 length: 15; clone size: -; CDR3 protein: CASSYGTRRRAEQFF; CDR3 DNA: TGTGCCAGCAGCTACGGGACTAGGAGGAGGGCTGAGCAGTTCTTC
V gene: TRBV4-1; J gene: TRBJ2-5; D gene: -; CDR3 length: 16; clone size: -; CDR3 protein: CASSQDGQGYQETQYF; CDR3 DNA: TGCGCCAGCAGCCAAGATGGCCAGGGATACCAAGAGACCCAGTACTTC
V gene: TRBV10-3; J gene: TRBJ1-1; D gene: -; CDR3 length: 14; clone size: few; CDR3 protein: CAISDEGPNTEAFF; CDR3 DNA: TGTGCCATCAGTGATGAGGGACCTAACACTGAAGCTTTCTTT
V gene: TRBV5-1; J gene: TRBJ1-2; D gene: -; CDR3 length: 14; clone size: -; CDR3 protein: CASSFSGGGYGYTF; CDR3 DNA: TGCGCCAGCAGCTTTTCAGGAGGGGGCTATGGCTACACCTTC
V gene: TRBV18; J gene: TRBJ1-4; D gene: TRBD1; CDR3 length: 14; clone size: -; CDR3 protein: CASSRDSQNEKLFF; CDR3 DNA: TGTGCCAGCTCACGGGACAGCCAAAATGAAAAACTGTTTTTT
V gene: TRBV19; J gene: TRBJ2-1; D gene: -; CDR3 length: 17; clone size: many; CDR3 protein: CASSRGLTLGSGNEQFF; CDR3 DNA: TGTGCCAGTAGTAGAGGCCTTACCCTCGGCTCTGGCAATGAGCAGTTCTTC
V gene: TRBV29-1; J gene: TRBJ1-2; D gene: -; CDR3 length: 15; clone size: -; CDR3 protein: CSVDRVGNSVSGYTF; CDR3 DNA: TGCAGCGTTGACCGAGTGGGGAATTCCGTTTCTGGCTACACCTTC
V gene: TRBV14; J gene: TRBJ2-7; D gene: TRBD1; CDR3 length: 13; clone size: -; CDR3 protein: CASRLQGAYEQYF; CDR3 DNA: TGTGCCAGCAGACTACAGGGGGCCTACGAGCAGTACTTC
V gene: TRBV5-5; J gene: TRBJ2-1; D gene: -; CDR3 length: 13; clone size: once; CDR3 protein: CASHRDPYNEQFF; CDR3 DNA: TGTGCCAGCCACCGGGACCCTTACAATGAGCAGTTCTTC
V gene: TRBV11-3; J gene: TRBJ2-5; D gene: TRBD1; CDR3 length: 17; clone size: -; CDR3 protein: CASSLEADRDTQETQYF; CDR3 DNA: TGTGCCAGCAGCTTAGAAGCCGACAGGGATACTCAAGAGACCCAGTACTTC
V gene: TRBV6-1; J gene: TRBJ1-5; D gene: -; CDR3 length: 14; clone size: -; CDR3 protein: CASSLDTSNQPQHF; CDR3 DNA: TGTGCCAGCAGTCTGGACACGTCCAATCAGCCCCAGCATTTT
V gene: TRBV18; J gene: TRBJ2-2; D gene: -; CDR3 length: 16; clone size: once; CDR3 protein: CASSPLRVSNTGELFF; CDR3 DNA: TGTGCCAGCTCACCACTCCGGGTTTCGAACACCGGGGAGCTGTTTTTT
V gene: TRBV7-2; J gene: TRBJ1-1; D gene: -; CDR3 length: 15; clone size: many; CDR3 protein: CASSAVTGLGTEAFF; CDR3 DNA: TGTGCCAGCAGCGCAGTCACAGGGTTGGGCACTGAAGCTTTCTTT
V gene: TRBV6-1; J gene: TRBJ2-7; D gene: -; CDR3 length: 17; clone size: once; CDR3 protein: CASSELPAETISYEQYF; CDR3 DNA: TGTGCCAGCAGTGAACTCCCCGCGGAGACGATATCCTACGAGCAGTACTTC